This entry lists 17 T cell receptor beta chains sequenced from one sample in a study of blood T cell repertoires in COVID-19. Clones were sequenced by immunoSEQ multiplex PCR, and TCRdb holds only the in-frame ones, with some missing. Of roughly 150,000 clones in the sample, approximately 83% were seen once. The sequencing sample was made of peripheral blood. The source of these receptors is a woman of 80 years or more with acute or convalescent COVID-19.

The chain links TRBV5-6 to TRBJ1-4, with D uncertain. Germline lookup yields CDR1 SGHDT and CDR2 YYEEEE. The CDR3 spans 12 residues. The V and J ends lost 1 base and 14 bases respectively, with 12 bases between them. For the CDR3, the DNA is TGTGCCAGCAGCTTGAGTAACCAAGCGCTGTTTTTT. Translation gives CASSLSNQALFF.

Many counts were recorded for this clone. CDR3 amino acids: CASKWARVSEQYF. Here the CDR3 DNA reads TGTGCCAGCAAGTGGGCTCGAGTGTCCGAGCAGTACTTC. The chain combines TRBV28 with TRBJ2-7; D call uncertain. The CDR3 is made up of 13 amino acids. Germline V gives CDR1 MDHEN, CDR2 SYDVKM. Trimming shortened V by 7 bases and J by 6 bases, and 16 bases separated the two germline ends. Filled out from reference TRBV28 and TRBJ2-7, the complete variable domain reads DVKVTQSSRYLVKRTGEKVFLECVQDMDHENMFWYRQDPGLGLRLIYFSYDVKMKEKGDIPEGYSVSREKKERFSLILESASTNQTSMYLCASKWARVSEQYFGPGTRLTVT.

The CDR3 DNA sequence: TGTGCCAGCAGTTATCCCGGGACAGGGTTCGGTGGCTACACCTTC. This gives the protein CASSYPGTGFGGYTF. J is TRBJ1-2 and V is TRBV28, with 9 bases matching TRBD1. The germline V gene encodes CDR1 MDHEN and CDR2 SYDVKM. The CDR3 has 15 residues. The trim removed 4 bases at V and 7 bases at J, leaving 10 bases unmatched.

This chain uses TRBV29-1 with TRBJ2-2; possible D gene TRBD1, 6 bases. Germline CDR1 and CDR2: SQVTM and ANQGSEA. The CDR3 is 13 amino acids. V shed 5 bases and J shed 8 bases, with 15 bases lying between them. The CDR3 region has the DNA TGCAGCGTTTCAATCAGGGGCGATGGGGAGCTGTTTTTT. This gives the protein CSVSIRGDGELFF.

The chain couples TRBV7-2 to TRBJ2-1; 12 positions match TRBD1. Germline CDR1 SGHTA, CDR2 FQGNSA. Trimming took 1 base from V and 4 from J; bases not matched to a gene: 8. The CDR3 covers 18 residues. The CDR3: CASSLGRGTGGRYNEQFF. The CDR3 bases are TGTGCCAGCAGCTTAGGGCGAGGGACAGGGGGCAGGTACAATGAGCAGTTCTTC.

The chain links TRBV12-3 or TRBV12-4 to TRBJ1-2, with unresolved D. V was cut by 3 bases and J by 7 bases, with 12 bases left in between. The length of the CDR3 is 13 residues. Written as DNA, the CDR3 is TGTGCCAGCAGTTTCCGTGGCGGGAGTGGCTACACCTTC. This codes for CASSFRGGSGYTF.

The rearrangement links TRBV5-1 to TRBJ2-7; the match to TRBD1 covers 7 bases. The CDR3 spans 15 residues. V shed 0 bases and J 5 bases; nucleotides not matched to a gene: 8. Germline CDR1 SGHRS, CDR2 YFSETQ. CDR3 sequence: CASSLESQGVDEQYF. The DNA for the CDR3 is TGCGCCAGCAGCTTGGAGTCCCAGGGGGTAGACGAGCAGTACTTC.

V is TRBV19 and J is TRBJ1-5, with TRBD1 identical over 7 bases. The ends lost 6 bases at V and 4 bases at J; junction bases unmatched: 3. This CDR3 has 13 amino acids. CDR1 is LNHDA and CDR2 is SQIVND in the germline V gene (reference sequence). The CDR3 sequence: CASRLDRNQPQHF. CDR3 DNA sequence: TGTGCCAGTAGATTGGACAGGAATCAGCCCCAGCATTTT.

This clone came up once. The chain is built from TRBV6-1 and TRBJ2-7; perhaps TRBD1 as D (6 bases). V lost 3 bases and J 3 bases, leaving 12 bases between the germline ends. Germline assignment: CDR1 MNHNS and CDR2 SASEGT. This CDR3 has 14 amino acids. The CDR3 region is CASSDRGKGYEQYF. Here the CDR3 DNA reads TGTGCCAGCAGTGACAGGGGTAAGGGCTACGAGCAGTACTTC.

The J gene is TRBJ2-7, the V gene TRBV7-2; weak D call: TRBD2 (7 bases). CDR3 length: 15 residues. The V gene lost 2 bases and the J gene lost 5 bases, with 16 bases spanning the gap. Germline CDR1 and CDR2: SGHTA and FQGNSA. CDR3 amino acids: CASSLQRGGSNEQYF. CDR3 sequence (DNA): TGTGCCAGCAGCTTACAAAGGGGGGGTAGCAACGAGCAGTACTTC.

This clone was counted a few times. The CDR3 DNA reads as TGTGCCAGCAGCAAAGCGCGAGGGGGAACACAGCCCCAGCATTTT. Translating gives CASSKARGGTQPQHF. The chain is built from TRBV21-1 and TRBJ1-5; no check of the table's D call, TRBD1, against the DNA was made. TRBV21-1 is described as a pseudogene. The length of the CDR3 is 15 residues.

V gene TRBV14 combines with J gene TRBJ2-7; possibly TRBD2 for D (6 bases). The CDR3 loop spans 15 amino acids. CDR1 is SGHDN, CDR2 FVKESK, per germline. V lost 4 bases, J lost 4 bases, and 17 bases lay in between. In DNA form, the CDR3 reads TGTGCCAGCAGCCCATTAGCTGGGAGGAGGTACGAGCAGTACTTC. It encodes CASSPLAGRRYEQYF.

The chain employs TRBV20-1 and TRBJ2-3, with D perhaps TRBD2 (5 bases). V lost 6 bases and J 6 bases, leaving 10 bases between the germline ends. Germline loops: CDR1 DFQATT, CDR2 SNEGSKA (reference sequence). The CDR3 is made up of 11 amino acids. The CDR3 DNA reads TGCAGTGCCGGACTCGGGGATACGCAGTATTTT. Protein: CSAGLGDTQYF.

This clone occurred a few times. The chain couples TRBV27 to TRBJ1-5; no reliable D call. The ends were cut back, 5 bases at V and 9 bases at J, with 14 bases in the middle. CDR1 is MNHEY, CDR2 SMNVEV, per germline (reference sequence). CDR3 length equals 13 residues. The CDR3 here is CASSLGPEGPQHF. CDR3 in DNA: TGTGCCAGCAGTCTAGGACCCGAGGGGCCCCAGCATTTT.

The rearrangement uses TRBV19 and TRBJ2-1, with D maybe TRBD1 (6 bases). The CDR3 sequence is 15 residues long. Trimming removed 7 bases from V and 6 bases from J, with 19 bases in between. Germline CDR1 and CDR2: LNHDA and SQIVND (reference sequence). This chain's CDR3 is CASTLDWGPFNEQFF. The DNA of the CDR3 is TGTGCCAGTACCTTAGACTGGGGGCCCTTCAATGAGCAGTTCTTC. Full variable domain (rest looked up from reference TRBV19 and TRBJ2-1): DGGITQSPKYLFRKEGQNVTLSCEQNLNHDAMYWYRQDPGQGLRLIYYSQIVNDFQKGDIAEGYSVSREKKESFPLTVTSAQKNPTAFYLCASTLDWGPFNEQFFGPGTRLTVL.

The chain carries TRBV28 and TRBJ1-3; perhaps TRBD1 as D (6 bases). This CDR3 spans 16 amino acids. Germline assignment: CDR1 MDHEN and CDR2 SYDVKM. The V end lost 6 bases, the J end lost 0 bases, and 15 bases lay between the germline ends. This chain's CDR3 is CASREPTGSSGNTIYF. In DNA form, the CDR3 reads TGTGCCAGCAGGGAACCGACAGGCTCCTCTGGAAACACCATATATTTT. Filled out from reference TRBV28 and TRBJ1-3, the complete variable domain reads DVKVTQSSRYLVKRTGEKVFLECVQDMDHENMFWYRQDPGLGLRLIYFSYDVKMKEKGDIPEGYSVSREKKERFSLILESASTNQTSMYLCASREPTGSSGNTIYFGEGSWLTVV.

The chain employs TRBV21-1 and TRBJ1-2; no check of the table's D call, TRBD1, against the DNA was made. TRBV21-1 is classified as a pseudogene. This CDR3 contains 18 residues. CDR3 protein: CASSKNAGELTGASRCTF. DNA for the CDR3: TGTGCCAGCAGCAAAAACGCAGGGGAACTGACAGGGGCCAGCCGTTGCACCTTC.